The 8 T cell receptor beta chains reported below all come from one sample, sequenced in a study of T cell repertoires in cytomegalovirus infection. Via MiXCR, TCRdb re-called the reads, giving one row per CDR3 protein. The repertoire holds approximately 200,000 distinct CDR3 sequences, with about 30% as singletons. The source material was PBMCs. The receptors were gathered from a human donor in good health (CMV status not recorded). Some clones in this sample may be carry-over from other donors' samples.

This clonotype occurred once. One end of the junction is discordant with germline, which a read error may explain. The CDR3 DNA reads TGTGCCAGCAGCCCCGGGGATTACACCGGGGAGCTGCTTTTT. It codes for CASSPGDYTGELLF. The genes are TRBV6-1 and TRBJ2-2; TRBD2 might be the D (5 bases). CDR3 length equals 14 residues. CDR1 and CDR2 from the germline V gene are MNHNS and SASEGT.

This clonotype appeared once. The chain joins TRBV20-1 to TRBJ2-3, with TRBD2 identical over 8 bases. V lost 2 bases to trimming and J lost 2 bases; unmatched junction nucleotides: 6. The CDR3 is made up of 15 amino acids. Germline CDR1 is DFQATT and CDR2 is SNEGSKA (reference sequence). The CDR3 sequence: CSARLPAGATDTQYF. CDR3 coding DNA: TGCAGTGCTAGATTACCAGCGGGGGCCACAGATACGCAGTATTTT.

This chain joins TRBV5-4 and TRBJ1-1; D may be TRBD1 (5 bases). Trimming left V 4 bases short and J 2 bases short, with 15 bases between. The germline V gene encodes CDR1 SGHNT and CDR2 YYREEE (reference sequence). The CDR3 has 15 residues. CDR3 amino acids: CASSPRWGSNTEAFF. For the CDR3, the DNA is TGTGCCAGCAGCCCTCGATGGGGCAGTAACACTGAAGCTTTCTTT. Looking up the rest from reference TRBV5-4 and TRBJ1-1 gives the full variable domain: ETGVTQSPTHLIKTRGQQVTLRCSSQSGHNTVSWYQQALGQGPQFIFQYYREEENGRGNFPPRFSGLQFPNYSSELNVNALELDDSALYLCASSPRWGSNTEAFFGQGTRLTVV.

V usage is TRBV29-1 and J usage is TRBJ2-1; no firm D call. Trimming removed 3 bases from V and 7 bases from J, with 16 bases in between. Germline-derived CDR1 and CDR2 are SQVTM and ANQGSEA. The CDR3 covers 14 residues. CDR3 nucleotide sequence: TGCAGCGTTGACGACACGCTCGCCCAAAATGAGCAGTTCTTC. Its protein is CSVDDTLAQNEQFF.

This chain connects TRBV7-3 to TRBJ2-1; D gene unclear. Germline values: CDR1 SGHTA, CDR2 FQGTGA. The CDR3 has 15 amino acids. V gave up 1 base and J gave up 4 bases, with 11 bases separating them. The CDR3 DNA follows: TGTGCCAGCAGCTTAAATTTAGGCCAGTACAATGAGCAGTTCTTC. This translates into CASSLNLGQYNEQFF.

This clonotype has more than one count but fewer than ten. The V call is TRBV20-1, the J call TRBJ2-7; the D gene is possibly TRBD2 (6 bases). This CDR3 spans 15 amino acids. V was trimmed by 5 bases and J by 1 base, leaving 18 bases between them. Per the germline V gene, CDR1 is DFQATT and CDR2 is SNEGSKA (reference sequence). The CDR3 nucleotides read TGCAGTGCTGCCGGGGGATCCGGCCTATCCTACGAGCAGTACTTC. The encoded protein is CSAAGGSGLSYEQYF.

A few counts support this clonotype. This CDR3 reads CASSGLAGEVWFF. Written as DNA, the CDR3 is TGTGCCAGTAGCGGACTAGCGGGGGAGGTTTGGTTCTTC. The rearrangement joins TRBV19 to TRBJ2-1; 13 positions match TRBD2. Germline V gives CDR1 LNHDA, CDR2 SQIVND (reference sequence). The CDR3 totals 13 residues. After removal of 6 bases from V and 15 bases from J, the junction contained 8 bases not matched to a gene.

In its sample, this clonotype is medium-sized. V gene TRBV7-2 combines with J gene TRBJ1-3, with D possibly TRBD1 on 6 matching bases. Germline CDR1 and CDR2: SGHTA and FQGNSA. V dropped 3 bases and J dropped 4 bases, with 10 bases sitting between them. This CDR3 is 14 amino acids long. CDR3 sequence: CASSFRGGGNTIYF. In nucleotides, the CDR3 is TGTGCCAGCAGCTTCAGGGGTGGAGGAAACACCATATATTTT.